Sequencing of this T cell receptor (beta chain) was carried out in a study of cytomegalovirus exposure and HLA in healthy donors (dated by TCRdb to 2016 to 2017). Describing the broader study: According to an earlier analysis of 587 of the donors, about 179 million T cells yielded over 100 million unique TCR beta sequences and around 300 Gb of sequence data. Around 320 gigabases of sequencing data and approximately 80 million unique TCR sequences were included in an early release covering several hundred HLA-typed donors. The genetic ancestry cluster associated with self-reported Caucasian donors included 65% to 90% of the 300 to 400 genotyped donors. The study aimed to test whether cataloging public T cell receptors could reveal signatures of past pathogen exposure. The study used immunosequencing to profile the T cell repertoires of 666 subjects and linked those repertoires to cytomegalovirus serostatus. Along with the approximately 650-subject first cohort, a separate validation cohort of over a hundred different subjects was used. To predict cytomegalovirus infection status, the study brought together high-throughput TCR immunosequencing, statistical association of individual TCRs with disease status, and machine learning. To study patterns of TCR occurrence, a later analysis re-analyzed previously published TCR beta repertoires from 650 to 750 donors and added high-resolution HLA genotyping. The later analysis used no new phenotypic data to find candidate immune exposures, relying instead on TCR beta sequences and their occurrence across donors. An earlier analysis of approximately 640 of the donors applied high-throughput TCR beta sequencing to assess whether each TCR beta V gene segment acted as functional or pseudogenic. Donor age, sex, ethnicity and CMV serostatus were compiled alongside the repertoire data. A later genetic analysis used genome-wide SNP genotypes for about three fifths of the roughly 700 donors, treating that subset as a discovery cohort. Every discovery cohort repertoire had been produced on one sequencing platform. HLA typing covered class I and class II loci at four-digit resolution. The number of typed donors differed by locus: roughly 620-640 for A, B, C, DRB1 and DQB1; some 540 for DQA1; 600 to 610 for DPA1; and around 450 for DPB1. Four to six DR-DQ haplotypes were handled as single units for association and clustering, since linkage in the cohort was strong. Across approximately 400 genotyped donors of the cohort, an average of approximately 200,000 unique TCR beta nucleotide sequences per donor were sequenced, and roughly a sixth of those sequences were non-productive. On the study overall, not on this receptor specifically: Broadly in line with IMGT annotations, most TCR beta V segments showed up in productive rearrangements about 90% or about 30% of the time in an earlier analysis of 450 to 750 of the donors. A later genetic analysis associated a missense DCLRE1C variant with V-gene and J-gene trimming of TCR beta chains, and an independent cohort replicated the association. Roughly uniform sequencing depth across donors was assumed in presence/absence analyses, although this assumption may not hold. A cluster of highly shared sequence variants was judged likely to be a technical artifact of the sequencing pipeline. In a later genetic analysis, fewer N-insertions in productive TCRs were reported among donors in an Asian-associated ancestry cluster than the roughly 700-donor mean. A later analysis found that TCR association rates varied across HLA loci, with DRB1 alleles showing the most associated TCRs and HLA-C alleles the fewest. Only TCR beta chains were sequenced in this cohort, and the absence of alpha or paired-chain data limited detectable features. The classifier was reported to diagnose cytomegalovirus status with high specificity and sensitivity in both the original cohort and the validation cohort. The 87-base-pair reads could not distinguish some IMGT-functional V segments, including TRBV6-2 and TRBV6-3, so those segments were excluded. According to a later analysis, parvovirus B19, influenza, CMV and Epstein-Barr virus appeared linked to several top co-occurrence clusters. Compared with equally common non-associated chains, HLA-associated TCR beta chains in a later analysis were more clonally expanded and had lower generation probabilities. A further reported finding was that TCR beta sequences accurately predicted the HLA-A and HLA-B alleles for most subjects in the first cohort. For the cohort, immune exposure information was limited to CMV serostatus. Correlated functional status among segregating V segments might reflect linkage disequilibrium, but an unknown experimental factor could not be ruled out. Because HLA typing was missing for some donors at each locus, association tests included only the typed subset. While some public TCRs were present in many individuals, most TCR sequences turned up only very rarely across donors. The study listed 150 to 200 TCR beta chains as associated with cytomegalovirus. Approximately 16 rarely observed V segments, including chromosome 9 orphons, were excluded from the earlier analysis of approximately 500 of the donors because counts were too low. The authors suggested that the approach could potentially be generalized to other disease states and immunological phenotypes. In vitro tests confirmed that a few of the cytomegalovirus-associated TCR beta chains recognize cytomegalovirus antigens. A later analysis associated roughly 17,000 TCR beta sequences with specific HLA alleles at a false discovery rate of 0.05. A later analysis found that most CMV-associated TCR beta chains appeared HLA-restricted, with HLA associations seemingly driven largely by CMV exposure. Strong co-occurrence of HLA alleles, especially DR and DQ, made assigning TCR associations to individual alleles difficult.

Points on this clone: Its specific antigen is unknown. The sample holds no much larger clone one base away, and base qualities are not on file.

The library relied on the immunoSEQ multiplex PCR assay. The multiplex PCR relied on a mix of 60 forward primers for TCR Vbeta segments and 13 reverse primers for TCR Jbeta segments. The CDR3 region of rearranged TCR beta genes was amplified from genomic DNA with a multiplex PCR assay. The amplified TCR beta libraries were sequenced on the Illumina HiSeq System as 87-base-pair reads. As for how the authors treated the data: A later analysis counted 75 million to 100 million unique TCR beta chains across the 600 to 850 repertoires, and around 12 million of these chains were shared by at least two donors. To remove PCR and sequencing errors, raw reads were error-corrected and collapsed into unique sequences using a nearest-neighbor algorithm that merged closely related sequences. Alignment of CDR3 sequences to IMGT reference sequences was used to assign V, D and J gene segments. For a sequence to be retained, a match of at least six nucleotides was required to both a V gene segment and a J gene segment. A rearrangement was called productive if the CDR3 had no stop codons and remained in frame with V and J, and every other rearrangement was called non-productive. CDR3 was defined according to IMGT convention as the region running from the second conserved V-encoded cysteine to the conserved J-encoded phenylalanine. In an earlier analysis of more than 550 of the donors, sequences lacking an unambiguous match to a single V gene segment were excluded. An earlier analysis of fewer than 650 of the donors classified V segments as functional when productive rearrangements were above 56.7% and as segregating when the standard deviation between donors was above 5%. To diagnose cytomegalovirus status from the catalog of TCR beta chain sequences, a statistical classification framework was built. V and J gene assignment, in a later analysis, came from comparing TCR nucleotide sequences with IMGT/GENE-DB human TR gene sequences. A later analysis assigned CDR3 sequences and most-parsimonious VDJ recombination scenarios with the TCRdist pipeline. In a later analysis, every TCR beta chain was defined by the combination of its CDR3 amino acid sequence and its V-gene family, and reads without a unique V-gene family were dropped. In a later analysis, approximately 640 highly shared, low-generation-probability nucleotide sequences were removed to address suspected cross-contamination and a sequencing artifact. For each public chain, a later analysis derived a clonal expansion index from normalized ranks of inferred template counts within each repertoire. A later analysis computed generation probabilities with a VDJ recombination model fitted to out-of-frame rearrangements, and checked the results against IGoR. In a later analysis, TCR-TCR, TCR-HLA and TCR-CMV co-occurrence was scored with hypergeometric tests, and a repertoire-size bias correction was applied to TCR pairs. To estimate false discovery rates, a later analysis permuted the HLA or CMV assignments 20 times. In a later analysis, co-occurring TCRs were grouped using DBSCAN, and TCRdist sequence similarity was added for clustering within HLA-allele-positive subsets. Repertoires with fewer than 30,000 or more than 120,000 public chains, plus five repertoires with anomalous nucleotide sharing, were excluded from co-occurrence clustering. The table was pulled from immuneACCESS by TCRdb, which kept in-frame rearrangements only. Such tables lose some clones; where checked, under half of the loss comes from unresolved V genes, and the rest has no known cause. V, J and clone size are those of that table, while D and trimming were read from the DNA. The sample has roughly 150,000 clones on record, over 70% of them singletons. Together, the top ten hold 6.5% to 9% of the sample.

CDR1 and CDR2, per the germline V gene, are SQVTM and ANQGSEA. V is shortened by 3 bases, J by 4 bases, and the region joining them spans 5 bases. Taken from cysteine to phenylalanine, the CDR3 has 11 residues. Only the CDR3 DNA stays, 33 bases, in frame from base 1. The cohort comprised 550 to 700 healthy bone marrow donors. At the time of sampling, all cohort members were nominally healthy, though unrecorded immune exposures were likely present. The donor tested CMV seropositive, placing the donor among the 289 seropositive members of the cohort. A peripheral blood sample was collected from each donor, and TCR beta sequencing was performed on peripheral blood mononuclear cells. Genomic DNA extraction from the blood cell samples was performed with the Qiagen DNeasy Blood Extraction Kit.

Material for sequencing was PBMCs. The sequence derives from a woman in her thirties or forties in good health and CMV-seropositive. The chain links TRBV29-1 with TRBJ2-3; no confident D gene assignment can be made. The bases read TGCAGCGTTGAGTTATCAGATACGCAGTATTTT. Its translation reads: CSVELSDTQYF.